This T cell receptor (beta chain) is drawn from a study of T cell changes during pregnancy in multiple sclerosis. Germline V gene data show CDR1 as MNHEY and CDR2 as SMNVEV (reference sequence). The length of the CDR3 is 14 residues. V dropped 4 bases and J dropped 3; count of bases not matched to a gene: 6. Here immunoSEQ multiplex PCR was the method, and the copy in TCRdb shows in-frame clones only, minus some. The sample lists roughly 74,000 clones, around nine tenths seen once, with less than 4% in the top ten. This chain uses TRBV27 with TRBJ2-7, with TRBD1 identical over 7 bases. The source was peripheral blood, collected before pregnancy. The clonotype originates from a female donor with multiple sclerosis, enrolled in a pregnancy study. The CDR3 coding sequence is TGTGCCAGCAGTTCCCGGACAGGTATCTACGAGCAGTACTTC. Protein product: CASSSRTGIYEQYF.